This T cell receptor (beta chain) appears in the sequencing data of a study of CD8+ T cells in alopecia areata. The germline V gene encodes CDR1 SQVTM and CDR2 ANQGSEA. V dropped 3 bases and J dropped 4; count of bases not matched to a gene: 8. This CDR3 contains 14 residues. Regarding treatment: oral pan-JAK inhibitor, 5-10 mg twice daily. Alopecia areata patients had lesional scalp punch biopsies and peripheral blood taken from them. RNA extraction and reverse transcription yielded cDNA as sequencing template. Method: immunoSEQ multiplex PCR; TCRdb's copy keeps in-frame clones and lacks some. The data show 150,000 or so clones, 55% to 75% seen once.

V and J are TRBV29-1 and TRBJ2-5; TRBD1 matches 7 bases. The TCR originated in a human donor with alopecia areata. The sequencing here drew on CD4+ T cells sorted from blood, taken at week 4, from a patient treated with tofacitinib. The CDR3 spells CSVDRTGGRETQYF. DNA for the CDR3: TGCAGCGTTGACAGGACAGGAGGTCGAGAGACCCAGTACTTC. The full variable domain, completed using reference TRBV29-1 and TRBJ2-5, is SAVISQKPSRDICQRGTSLTIQCQVDSQVTMMFWYRQQPGQSLTLIATANQGSEATYESGFVIDKFPISRPNLTFSTLTVSNMSPEDSSIYLCSVDRTGGRETQYFGPGTRLLVL.